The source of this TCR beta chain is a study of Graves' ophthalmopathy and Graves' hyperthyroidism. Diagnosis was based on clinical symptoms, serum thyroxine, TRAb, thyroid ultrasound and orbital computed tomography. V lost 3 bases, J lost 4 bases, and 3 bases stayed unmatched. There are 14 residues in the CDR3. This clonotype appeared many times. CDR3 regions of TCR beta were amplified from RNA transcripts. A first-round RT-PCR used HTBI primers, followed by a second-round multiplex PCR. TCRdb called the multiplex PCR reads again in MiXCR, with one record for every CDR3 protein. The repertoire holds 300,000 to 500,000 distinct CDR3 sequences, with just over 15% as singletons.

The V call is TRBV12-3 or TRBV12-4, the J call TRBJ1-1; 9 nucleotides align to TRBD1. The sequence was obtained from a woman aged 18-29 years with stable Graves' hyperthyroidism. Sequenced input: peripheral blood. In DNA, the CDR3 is TGTGCCAGCAGTTTCTCGACAGGGGGCACTGAAGCTTTCTTT. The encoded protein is CASSFSTGGTEAFF.